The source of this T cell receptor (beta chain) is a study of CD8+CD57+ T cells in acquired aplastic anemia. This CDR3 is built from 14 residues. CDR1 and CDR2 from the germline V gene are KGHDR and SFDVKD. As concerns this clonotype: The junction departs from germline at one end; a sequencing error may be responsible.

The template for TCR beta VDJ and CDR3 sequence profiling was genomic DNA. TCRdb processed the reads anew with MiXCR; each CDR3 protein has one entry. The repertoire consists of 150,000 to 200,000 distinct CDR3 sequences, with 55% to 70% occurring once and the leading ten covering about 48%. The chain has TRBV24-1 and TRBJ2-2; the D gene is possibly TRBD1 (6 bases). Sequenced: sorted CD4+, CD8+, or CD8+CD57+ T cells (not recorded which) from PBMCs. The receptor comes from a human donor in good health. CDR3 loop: CATSQGFDTGELCF. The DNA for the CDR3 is TGTGCCACCTCACAGGGTTTTGACACCGGGGAGCTGTGTTTT.